Presented here are 15 T cell receptor beta chains from one specimen sequenced in a study of T cells in Graves' hyperthyroidism and ophthalmopathy. TCR beta CDR3 regions were amplified from RNA. TCR CDR3 regions were first amplified by RT-PCR with HTBI primers. TCRdb reprocessed the multiplex PCR reads via MiXCR and lists one record per CDR3 protein. This table holds nearly 600,000 distinct CDR3 sequences, around 14% found once. Sequenced input: blood. The receptor source for this set is a woman between 18 and 29 years old with Graves' ophthalmopathy.

This clonotype came up many times. V and J are TRBV7-3 and TRBJ2-1, with 7 positions matching TRBD2. The CDR3 covers 15 residues. CDR1 and CDR2 (germline): SGHTA, FQGTGA. V lost 6 bases to trimming and J lost 0 bases; unmatched junction nucleotides: 5. For the CDR3, the DNA is TGTGCCAGCAGTTCGAGCGGGAACTCCTACAATGAGCAGTTCTTC. Encoded protein: CASSSSGNSYNEQFF. Looking up the rest from reference TRBV7-3 and TRBJ2-1 gives the full variable domain: GAGVSQTPSNKVTEKGKYVELRCDPISGHTALYWYRQSLGQGPEFLIYFQGTGAADDSGLPNDRFFAVRPEGSVSTLKIQRTERGDSAVYLCASSSSGNSYNEQFFGPGTRLTVL.

This rearrangement joins TRBV4-1 to TRBJ1-2; no clear D. This CDR3 spans 17 amino acids. CDR1 is MGHRA, CDR2 YSYEKL, per germline. Trimming pared 0 bases from V and 8 bases from J, leaving 22 bases between. This chain's CDR3 is CASSQDAPPFPTLGYTF. The CDR3, as DNA: TGCGCCAGCAGCCAAGATGCCCCGCCATTCCCGACCCTGGGCTACACCTTC.

The V gene is TRBV7-8, the J gene TRBJ2-1; 7 bases are shared with TRBD2. Germline CDR1 SGHVS, CDR2 FQNEAQ. V shed 5 bases and J 6 bases; nucleotides not matched to a gene: 7. This CDR3 is 14 amino acids long. The CDR3 region has the DNA TGTGCCAGCAGCAGGACGGGAGGAGCCAATGAGCAGTTCTTC. Translating it yields CASSRTGGANEQFF.

This clonotype is judged medium-sized. V and J are TRBV12-3 or TRBV12-4 and TRBJ2-5; D call uncertain. V was cut by 3 bases and J by 5 bases, with 16 bases left in between. This CDR3 is built from 15 residues. CDR3 coding DNA: TGTGCCAGCAGTTTCCGAGCCAGACATGGGGAGACCCAGTACTTC. It is translated as CASSFRARHGETQYF.

CDR3 nucleotides: TGTGCCAGCAGAACCGACAGGGGGCGGAATCAGCCCCAGCATTTT. This gives the protein CASRTDRGRNQPQHF. This sequence joins TRBV6-2 or TRBV6-3 and TRBJ1-5; 10 bases are shared with TRBD1. From germline, CDR1 is MNHEY and CDR2 SVGEGT. This CDR3 has 15 amino acids. V shed 6 bases, J shed 4 bases, and the junction held 6 bases outside the gene matches.

The rearrangement links TRBV9 to TRBJ2-2; 12 bases are shared with TRBD1. Trimming cost V 0 bases and J 5 bases; bases outside gene matches: 5. This CDR3 contains 17 residues. Germline values: CDR1 SGDLS, CDR2 YYNGEE. The CDR3 spells CASSVGGTGGLTGELFF. The CDR3, as DNA: TGTGCCAGCAGCGTAGGGGGGACAGGGGGCCTTACCGGGGAGCTGTTTTTT.

This clonotype was seen more than once but under ten times. This sequence joins TRBV3-1 and TRBJ2-3, with D perhaps assigned TRBD1 or TRBD2 (5 bases each). Per the germline V gene, CDR1 is LGHDT and CDR2 is YNNKEL (reference sequence). V lost 5 bases and J 2 bases, leaving 11 bases between the germline ends. This CDR3 is 14 amino acids long. The CDR3 coding sequence is TGTGCCAGCAGCTCCGGGGCAGACACAGATACGCAGTATTTT. Translation: CASSSGADTDTQYF.

This chain links TRBV3-1 with TRBJ2-5, with 9 bases that match TRBD2. The J segment lost 5 bases and the V segment lost 0 bases, leaving 16 bases of the junction unmatched. The germline CDR1 and CDR2 sequences are LGHDT and YNNKEL (reference sequence). This CDR3 region has 19 residues. The CDR3 region is CASSQEGVAGVGSRETQYF. CDR3 nucleotide sequence: TGTGCCAGCAGCCAAGAAGGGGTAGCGGGAGTAGGGTCCAGGGAGACCCAGTACTTC.

This clonotype appeared many times. V is TRBV9 and J is TRBJ1-1; the match to TRBD1 covers 9 bases. Germline CDR1 is SGDLS and CDR2 is YYNGEE. The J segment lost 3 bases and the V segment lost 3 bases, leaving 6 bases of the junction unmatched. CDR3 length: 15 residues. The CDR3 DNA reads as TGTGCCAGCAGCGAAACAGGGGGCTCGTACACTGAAGCTTTCTTT. This codes for CASSETGGSYTEAFF.

This clonotype was counted ten times or more. As DNA, the CDR3 is TGTGCCAGCGAGTCGCGGAATTTCTACGGACTAGCGGGATTCGAGCAGTACTTC. The encoded protein is CASESRNFYGLAGFEQYF. The V and J genes are TRBV27 and TRBJ2-7; 12 positions agree with TRBD2. This CDR3 contains 18 residues. The ends lost 8 bases at V and 6 bases at J; junction bases unmatched: 20. The germline gives CDR1 MNHEY, CDR2 SMNVEV (reference sequence).

At least ten counts were recorded for this clonotype. The CDR3 coding sequence is TGCAGTGCCGATAGCGGGAGCCGGGAGACCCAGTACTTC. Amino acids: CSADSGSRETQYF. The V gene is TRBV20-1, the J gene TRBJ2-5; 9 bases agree with TRBD2. CDR1 is DFQATT and CDR2 is SNEGSKA in the germline V gene (reference sequence). The CDR3 runs to 13 residues. J gave up 5 bases and V 6 bases, and 7 bases lay outside the gene matches.

The chain is built from TRBV24-1 and TRBJ2-2; TRBD2 agrees at 11 bases. The germline V gene encodes CDR1 KGHDR and CDR2 SFDVKD. This CDR3 is 18 amino acids long. Trimming took 0 bases from V and 4 from J; bases not matched to a gene: 6. The CDR3 bases are TGTGCCACCAGTGATTTGACCGTAGCGGGAGGGGGCACCGGGGAGCTGTTTTTT. Residues: CATSDLTVAGGGTGELFF.

The rearrangement uses TRBV27 and TRBJ1-2; D uncertain. V was clipped by 3 bases and J by 3 bases, with 11 bases between them. This CDR3 comprises 14 residues. Germline V gene sequence: CDR1 MNHEY, CDR2 SMNVEV (reference sequence). The CDR3 DNA reads as TGTGCCAGCAGTTTGAGGTCAACGGACTATGGCTACACCTTC. It codes for CASSLRSTDYGYTF.

This clonotype showed up many times. The chain joins TRBV20-1 to TRBJ2-7; TRBD2 agrees at 7 bases. Germline assignment: CDR1 DFQATT and CDR2 SNEGSKA (reference sequence). The CDR3 has 16 residues. Trimming at V came to 0 bases and at J to 3 bases, leaving 11 bases not matched to a gene. CDR3 loop: CSARETTSDRYYEQYF. In nucleotides, the CDR3 is TGCAGTGCTAGAGAAACCACTAGCGACCGCTACTACGAGCAGTACTTC.

This clonotype was picked up many times. The genes are TRBV18 and TRBJ1-5; D possibly corresponds to TRBD1 (6 bases). CDR3 length equals 15 residues. The V gene lost 3 bases and the J gene lost 2 bases, with 11 bases spanning the gap. Per the germline V gene, CDR1 is KGHSH and CDR2 is LQKENI. The CDR3 bases are TGTGCCAGCTCACCGACGGGACAAGGCAATCAGCCCCAGCATTTT. Its translation is CASSPTGQGNQPQHF. Based on the CDR3 plus reference TRBV18 and TRBJ1-5, the full variable domain is NAGVMQNPRHLVRRRGQEARLRCSPMKGHSHVYWYRQLPEEGLKFMVYLQKENIIDESGMPKERFSAEFPKEGPSILRIQQVVRGDSAAYFCASSPTGQGNQPQHFGDGTRLSIL.